This is a list of T cell receptor beta chains from one sample in a study of T cells in Graves' hyperthyroidism and ophthalmopathy. From the multiplex PCR reads, TCRdb called clonotypes with MiXCR, one entry per CDR3 protein. The repertoire consists of over 500,000 distinct CDR3 sequences, with 35% to 50% occurring once and the leading ten covering 44%. What was sequenced was peripheral blood or thyroid tissue (not recorded which). The receptors here all came from an adult woman with Graves' disease, either hyperthyroidism or ophthalmopathy (not recorded which). Both conserved end residues are part of each CDR3. D genes are given only for firm matches. The size entry is marked missing in some rows and otherwise reads once, few, many or a size class.

CASSASSGEMQTQYF	TGTGCCAGCAGTGCTAGTTCAGGGGAAATGCAGACCCAGTACTTC	.	.	TRBJ2-5	TRBV25-1	15
CASSVDRTGNTIYF	TGTGCCAGCAGTGTTGACAGGACTGGAAACACCATATATTTT	.	.	TRBJ1-3	TRBV2	14
CAAVGQGGRAFF	TGTGCCGCCGTGGGCCAAGGGGGTAGAGCTTTCTTT	.	many	TRBJ1-1	TRBV7-9	12
CASSARTGRRNTEAFF	TGTGCCAGCAGCGCGAGGACAGGGAGGCGGAACACTGAAGCTTTCTTT	TRBD1	few	TRBJ1-1	TRBV9	16
CASSPQAKTASSREQYF	TGTGCCAGCAGTCCCCAAGCGAAAACCGCCTCATCTCGCGAGCAGTACTTC	.	.	TRBJ2-7	TRBV5-8	17
CASSYSGQGEGETQYF	TGTGCCAGCAGTTATTCCGGACAGGGAGAAGGAGAGACCCAGTACTTC	TRBD1	.	TRBJ2-5	TRBV6-1	16
CASSYSSREGGSLPETQYF	TGTGCCAGCAGTTACTCGAGTAGGGAGGGCGGGAGCCTCCCCGAGACCCAGTACTTC	TRBD2	few	TRBJ2-5	TRBV6-5	19
CASRSPQGGDNSPLHF	TGTGCCAGCAGATCCCCACAGGGCGGAGATAATTCACCCCTCCACTTT	.	.	TRBJ1-6	TRBV7-1	16
CASSGQGVGEAFF	TGTGCCAGCAGCGGACAGGGGGTCGGTGAAGCTTTCTTT	TRBD1	many	TRBJ1-1	TRBV5-4	13
CASSTNTGQGNTEAFF	TGTGCCAGCAGCACAAATACGGGACAGGGGAACACTGAAGCTTTCTTT	TRBD1	many	TRBJ1-1	TRBV7-9	16
CASNLGQLQETQYF	TGTGCCAGCAACCTGGGACAGCTTCAAGAGACCCAGTACTTC	TRBD1	.	TRBJ2-5	TRBV7-9	14
CASSADNTGELFF	TGTGCCAGCAGTGCCGACAACACCGGGGAGCTGTTTTTT	.	few	TRBJ2-2	TRBV2	13
CSSVTWRNGYTF	TGCAGCAGCGTAACGTGGCGGAATGGCTACACCTTC	.	.	TRBJ1-2	TRBV29-1	12
CASRQGRDTEKLFF	TGTGCCAGCAGACAGGGTCGGGACACTGAAAAACTGTTTTTT	.	.	TRBJ1-4	TRBV7-2	14
CASRNGTEETQYF	TGTGCCAGCAGGAACGGGACTGAAGAGACCCAGTACTTC	.	.	TRBJ2-5	TRBV6-5	13
CASSLEGLGNSPLHF	TGTGCCAGCAGCTTAGAGGGGTTGGGGAATTCACCCCTCCACTTT	.	.	TRBJ1-6	TRBV7-9	15
CSASSGPSSYNEQFF	TGCAGTGCTAGCTCGGGACCGAGCTCCTACAATGAGCAGTTCTTC	.	few	TRBJ2-1	TRBV20-1	15
CASSYPGQKQYF	TGTGCCAGCAGTTACCCGGGACAGAAACAGTACTTC	TRBD1	few	TRBJ2-7	TRBV7-2	12
CSARKGATNTEAFF	TGCAGTGCTAGGAAGGGGGCCACGAACACTGAAGCTTTCTTT	TRBD1	many	TRBJ1-1	TRBV20-1	14
CASSDLWTPNTEAFF	TGTGCCAGCAGCGACCTTTGGACACCTAACACTGAAGCTTTCTTT	.	.	TRBJ1-1	TRBV25-1	15
CASSPSRYTF	TGTGCCAGCAGCCCCTCCCGCTACACCTTC	.	few	TRBJ1-2	TRBV7-9	10
CSALFPRSGDGYTF	TGCAGTGCTCTTTTTCCGCGATCAGGGGATGGCTACACCTTC	.	few	TRBJ1-2	TRBV20-1	14
CASSFGYRVSGANVLTF	TGCGCCAGCAGCTTCGGGTACAGGGTCTCTGGGGCCAACGTCCTGACTTTC	.	many	TRBJ2-6	TRBV5-1	17
CASSSPPRDQETQYF	TGTGCCAGCAGCTCCCCGCCCCGGGACCAAGAGACCCAGTACTTC	.	.	TRBJ2-5	TRBV7-8	15
CSARALTGSYEQYF	TGCAGTGCTAGAGCTCTAACGGGTTCCTACGAGCAGTACTTC	.	.	TRBJ2-7	TRBV20-1	14
CATTTSGDSYEQYF	TGTGCCACGACGACTAGCGGGGACTCCTACGAGCAGTACTTC	TRBD2	.	TRBJ2-7	TRBV10-3	14
CASRISLGQETQYF	TGTGCCAGCCGAATCAGCCTGGGCCAAGAGACCCAGTACTTC	.	many	TRBJ2-5	TRBV6-5	14
CATLPGPKNTEAFF	TGCGCCACCCTCCCCGGACCCAAGAACACTGAAGCTTTCTTT	.	.	TRBJ1-1	TRBV4-1	14
CASSYGPLGYEQYF	TGTGCCAGCAGTTACGGCCCTCTCGGCTACGAGCAGTACTTC	.	.	TRBJ2-7	TRBV6-6	14
CAISRGKTEAFF	TGTGCCATCAGCCGGGGGAAAACTGAAGCTTTCTTT	.	.	TRBJ1-1	TRBV10-3	12
CASSDGTLGVQYF	TGCGCCAGCAGTGATGGCACCTTAGGGGTGCAGTACTTC	.	few	TRBJ2-7	TRBV10-2	13
CSARTGQFNQPQHF	TGCAGTGCTAGAACGGGACAGTTCAATCAGCCCCAGCATTTT	TRBD1	once	TRBJ1-5	TRBV20-1	14
CRPTGAHTEAFF	TGCAGGCCAACGGGGGCCCACACTGAAGCTTTCTTT	.	.	TRBJ1-1	TRBV20-1	12
CASSQERLAGNEQYF	TGTGCCAGCAGCCAGGAAAGACTAGCGGGAAACGAGCAGTACTTC	TRBD2	.	TRBJ2-7	TRBV3-1	15
CASSDPGRGELFF	TGTGCCAGCAGTGATCCGGGTCGAGGGGAGCTGTTTTTT	.	few	TRBJ2-2	TRBV2	13
CASSEFEGGYGYTF	TGTGCCAGCAGTGAATTTGAGGGAGGCTATGGCTACACCTTC	.	.	TRBJ1-2	TRBV25-1	14
CSAREGGPRTEAFF	TGCAGTGCTAGAGAAGGGGGGCCTCGGACTGAAGCTTTCTTT	.	many	TRBJ1-1	TRBV20-1	14
CASSWGADPNQPQHF	TGTGCCAGCAGCTGGGGGGCCGACCCGAATCAGCCCCAGCATTTT	.	.	TRBJ1-5	TRBV13	15
CSATDRSGTEAFF	TGCAGTGCTACTGACAGATCGGGCACTGAAGCTTTCTTT	.	.	TRBJ1-1	TRBV20-1	13
CSARLGLRTQYF	TGCAGTGCTAGGCTGGGACTAAGAACCCAGTACTTC	TRBD2	.	TRBJ2-5	TRBV20-1	12
CASSMGRGVGQPQHF	TGTGCCAGTAGTATGGGCAGGGGGGTCGGTCAGCCCCAGCATTTT	TRBD1	.	TRBJ1-5	TRBV19	15
CASSPLSGSYEQYF	TGTGCTAGCAGCCCACTGAGCGGATCTTACGAGCAGTACTTC	.	many	TRBJ2-7	TRBV7-7	14
CASSEGTVKTF	TGTGCCAGCAGTGAGGGGACAGTGAAAACCTTC	TRBD1	.	TRBJ1-2	TRBV25-1	11
CASTDRINSPLHF	TGTGCCAGTACGGACAGAATTAATTCACCCCTCCACTTT	.	.	TRBJ1-6	TRBV10-3	13
CASSEPGKAYEQYF	TGTGCCAGCAGTGAACCGGGGAAGGCGTACGAGCAGTACTTC	.	.	TRBJ2-7	TRBV7-2	14
CASSFRRNYEQYF	TGCGCCAGCAGCTTCCGACGGAACTACGAGCAGTACTTC	.	many	TRBJ2-7	TRBV5-1	13
CASSTGGRGELFF	TGCGCCAGCAGTACCGGGGGCCGAGGGGAGCTGTTTTTT	.	.	TRBJ2-2	TRBV5-5	13